Shown below are 30 T cell receptor beta chains from a single sample sequenced in a study of T cell responses to AZD1222 COVID-19 vaccine. Sequencing was performed with immunoSEQ multiplex PCR; in TCRdb, only in-frame clones are kept and a portion is missing. The sample contains around 74,000 clones, about 90% of which appear only once. Sequences were derived from peripheral blood, sampled on day 0 of MenACWY control vaccination. The receptors were sampled from an adult in good health.

The chain uses TRBV19 and TRBJ2-2; D is unresolved. Germline CDR1 LNHDA, CDR2 SQIVND (reference sequence). This CDR3 contains 14 residues. Trimming shortened V by 0 bases and J by 4 bases, and 6 bases separated the two germline ends. The CDR3 sequence is CASSIESSTGELFF. Here the CDR3 DNA reads TGTGCCAGTAGTATAGAATCTAGCACCGGGGAGCTGTTTTTT. Together with reference TRBV19 and TRBJ2-2, the CDR3 gives the full variable domain: DGGITQSPKYLFRKEGQNVTLSCEQNLNHDAMYWYRQDPGQGLRLIYYSQIVNDFQKGDIAEGYSVSREKKESFPLTVTSAQKNPTAFYLCASSIESSTGELFFGEGSRLTVL.

The V gene is TRBV19, the J gene TRBJ1-1, with D perhaps matching TRBD1 (6 bases). The CDR3 has 14 residues. CDR1 LNHDA and CDR2 SQIVND come from the germline V gene (reference sequence). V was pared by 5 bases and J by 1 base, with 11 bases between. CDR3 DNA: TGTGCCAGTAGTCCAGGACAGACGAACACTGAAGCTTTCTTT. It is translated as CASSPGQTNTEAFF. Combining the CDR3 with reference TRBV19 and TRBJ1-1 gives the whole variable domain DGGITQSPKYLFRKEGQNVTLSCEQNLNHDAMYWYRQDPGQGLRLIYYSQIVNDFQKGDIAEGYSVSREKKESFPLTVTSAQKNPTAFYLCASSPGQTNTEAFFGQGTRLTVV.

The CDR3 is CASSYYSGLGEKLFF. The CDR3 nucleotides read TGTGCCAGCAGTTACTATTCCGGGTTGGGTGAAAAACTGTTTTTT. This chain uses TRBV6-5 with TRBJ1-4, with D hard to call. Germline assignment: CDR1 MNHEY and CDR2 SVGAGI. This CDR3 is 15 amino acids long. Trimming shortened V by 1 base and J by 7 bases, and 13 bases separated the two germline ends.

This sequence joins TRBV7-5 and TRBJ1-3. TRBV7-5 is designated a pseudogene. The CDR3 length is 17 residues. CDR3: CVRSRMRRGVSGNTIYF. Here the CDR3 DNA reads TGTGTCAGAAGCCGGATGAGAAGGGGGGTCTCTGGAAACACCATATATTTT.

The DNA for the CDR3 is TGTGCCAGCAGCTTCCCACTCGCGACAGGGAGTGGAAACACCATATATTTT. Translation gives CASSFPLATGSGNTIYF. V and J are TRBV7-2 and TRBJ1-3; TRBD1 agrees at 7 bases. This CDR3 is 17 amino acids long. V dropped 3 bases and J dropped 3; count of bases not matched to a gene: 11. Germline V gives CDR1 SGHTA, CDR2 FQGNSA. The whole variable domain, filled in from reference TRBV7-2 and TRBJ1-3, reads GAGVSQSPSNKVTEKGKDVELRCDPISGHTALYWYRQSLGQGLEFLIYFQGNSAPDKSGLPSDRFSAERTGGSVSTLTIQRTQQEDSAVYLCASSFPLATGSGNTIYFGEGSWLTVV.

The V call is TRBV25-1, the J call TRBJ1-1; tentative D call: TRBD1 (5 bases). The CDR3 runs 14 residues. Germline CDR1 MGHDK, CDR2 SYGVNS. V was cut by 3 bases and J by 3 bases, with 11 bases left in between. CDR3 sequence (DNA): TGTGCCAGCAGTGACCCCGACAGCTACACTGAAGCTTTCTTT. It is translated as CASSDPDSYTEAFF.

This chain links TRBV27 with TRBJ1-1, with 7 nucleotides matching TRBD1. J gave up 9 bases and V 5 bases, and 3 bases lay outside the gene matches. Germline lookup yields CDR1 MNHEY and CDR2 SMNVEV (reference sequence). This CDR3 comprises 11 residues. The CDR3 nucleotides read TGTGCCAGCAGTGAACAGGGGAAAGCTTTCTTT. Protein product: CASSEQGKAFF.

The CDR3 spells CATSGLGGTDTEAFF. CDR3 nucleotides: TGTGCCACCAGTGGTCTTGGAGGGACCGACACTGAAGCTTTCTTT. The chain recombines TRBV24-1 with TRBJ1-1; TRBD1 might be the D (5 bases). Germline CDR1 KGHDR, CDR2 SFDVKD. V dropped 5 bases and J dropped 3 bases, with 15 bases sitting between them. The CDR3 runs 15 residues.

The chain has TRBV7-2 and TRBJ1-4, with 8 bases matching TRBD1. Germline CDR1 reads SGHTA; CDR2 reads FQGNSA. CDR3 length: 15 amino acids. Losses at the gene ends were 5 bases for V and 5 bases for J; bases not matched to a gene: 7. CDR3 region: CASSPQTGENEKLFF. CDR3 bases: TGTGCCAGCAGCCCCCAGACAGGGGAAAATGAAAAACTGTTTTTT.

J is TRBJ2-1 and V is TRBV9; D call uncertain. The CDR3 spans 12 residues. The V end was cut by 0 bases, the J end by 9 bases, with 7 bases between. Germline CDR1 SGDLS, CDR2 YYNGEE. CDR3 amino acids: CASSVEVGEQFF. CDR3 DNA sequence: TGTGCCAGCAGCGTAGAGGTGGGTGAGCAGTTCTTC. Looking up the rest from reference TRBV9 and TRBJ2-1 gives the full variable domain: DSGVTQTPKHLITATGQRVTLRCSPRSGDLSVYWYQQSLDQGLQFLIQYYNGEERAKGNILERFSAQQFPDLHSELNLSSLELGDSALYFCASSVEVGEQFFGPGTRLTVL.

The CDR3 nucleotides are TGTGCCAGCAGCCCCCCCTGGGACAGAAATCAGCCCCAGCATTTT. This translates into CASSPPWDRNQPQHF. The chain couples TRBV5-8 to TRBJ1-5; 7 bases map to TRBD1. V shed 4 bases and J 4 bases; nucleotides not matched to a gene: 8. The CDR3 is made up of 15 amino acids. Germline lookup yields CDR1 SGHTS and CDR2 YDEGEE.

The chain recombines TRBV19 with TRBJ2-3; 9 bases agree with TRBD2. The CDR3 is made up of 18 amino acids. Per the germline V gene, CDR1 is LNHDA and CDR2 is SQIVND (reference sequence). Germline trimming cut 2 bases from V and 4 bases from J; bases unmatched to any gene: 13. The chain's CDR3 is CASSISLAGTQNPDTQYF. CDR3 in DNA: TGTGCCAGTAGTATAAGCCTAGCGGGAACCCAGAACCCAGATACGCAGTATTTT.

The chain has TRBV9 and TRBJ2-3, with 9 bases matching TRBD1. This CDR3 is 15 amino acids long. Germline CDR1 SGDLS, CDR2 YYNGEE. Trimming removed 4 bases from V and 6 bases from J; junction bases left unmatched: 9. The CDR3 DNA reads as TGTGCCAGCAGCATACAGGGGGCGCGGGCGGATACGCAGTATTTT. Translated: CASSIQGARADTQYF.

The chain has TRBV5-6 and TRBJ1-2; weak D call: TRBD1 (6 bases). CDR1 SGHDT and CDR2 YYEEEE come from the germline V gene. Trimming pared 2 bases from V and 8 bases from J, leaving 10 bases between. This CDR3 has 12 amino acids. In DNA form, the CDR3 reads TGTGCCAGCAGCTTTTCAGGGGCAGGCTACACCTTC. Its translation: CASSFSGAGYTF.

V gene TRBV30 combines with J gene TRBJ1-5, with a possible D match to TRBD1 (5 bases). Germline-derived CDR1 and CDR2 are GTSNPN and SVGIG (reference sequence). V lost 4 bases to trimming and J lost 0 bases, with 7 bases between them. CDR3 size: 13 residues. The CDR3 DNA sequence: TGTGCCTGGATGGGGGGTAGCAATCAGCCCCAGCATTTT. This gives the protein CAWMGGSNQPQHF. The variable domain in full, completed from reference TRBV30 and TRBJ1-5, reads SQTIHQWPATLVQPVGSPLSLECTVEGTSNPNLYWYRQAAGRGLQLLFYSVGIGQISSEVPQNLSASRPQDRQFILSSKKLLLSDSGFYLCAWMGGSNQPQHFGDGTRLSIL.

This clone was recorded only once. The V call is TRBV2, the J call TRBJ2-7; 10 bases match TRBD1. V lost 6 bases and J lost 4; bases outside the gene matches: 6. The germline gives CDR1 SNHLY, CDR2 FYNNEI. The CDR3 extends over 14 amino acids. Here the CDR3 DNA reads TGTGCCAGCAGGCAGGACAGGGGGGTTTACGAGCAGTACTTC. It translates to CASRQDRGVYEQYF.

This chain joins TRBV5-1 and TRBJ2-7; TRBD1 matches at 8 bases. Trimming at V came to 3 bases and at J to 4 bases, leaving 12 bases not matched to a gene. The CDR3 runs 16 residues. In germline, CDR1 is SGHRS, CDR2 YFSETQ. In nucleotides, the CDR3 is TGCGCCAGCAGCTCAAGAGAAAGGACAGGGCTTTACGAGCAGTACTTC. Translation gives CASSSRERTGLYEQYF.

This sequence joins TRBV28 and TRBJ2-6; 7 positions match TRBD1. The germline V gene encodes CDR1 MDHEN and CDR2 SYDVKM. The ends lost 3 bases at V and 2 bases at J; junction bases unmatched: 1. The CDR3 length is 15 residues. Written as DNA, the CDR3 is TGTGCCAGCAGTTTGCAGGGGGCTGGGGCCAACGTCCTGACTTTC. This encodes CASSLQGAGANVLTF.

This chain links TRBV19 with TRBJ1-5, with D maybe TRBD1 (6 bases). CDR3 length equals 16 residues. The germline CDR1 and CDR2 sequences are LNHDA and SQIVND (reference sequence). Deletions cut 4 bases from V and 0 bases from J, with 13 bases between. The CDR3 DNA reads as TGTGCCAGTAGTAGGCAGGGGATATATAGCAATCAGCCCCAGCATTTT. Its protein product is CASSRQGIYSNQPQHF.

Only one count was recorded for this clone. The chain combines TRBV6-1 with TRBJ1-1, with D possibly being TRBD1 (6 bases). The CDR3 is 13 residues long. With 3 bases removed from V and 5 bases from J, the gap between germline ends came to 10 bases. The germline V gene encodes CDR1 MNHNS and CDR2 SASEGT. This chain's CDR3 is CASSDRGRTEAFF. CDR3 nucleotides: TGTGCCAGCAGTGACAGGGGTAGGACTGAAGCTTTCTTT.

The V gene is TRBV6-5, the J gene TRBJ1-4; D not certain. V lost 7 bases to trimming and J lost 8 bases, with 17 bases between them. The CDR3 runs to 14 residues. In germline, CDR1 is MNHEY, CDR2 SVGAGI. The CDR3 sequence is CASKSGMVREKLFF. CDR3 DNA: TGTGCCAGCAAGTCTGGGATGGTGCGGGAAAAACTGTTTTTT.

The V and J genes are TRBV10-3 and TRBJ2-1, with 7 nucleotides matching TRBD1. This CDR3 is 14 amino acids long. Germline V gene data show CDR1 as ENHRY and CDR2 as SYGVKD. The J segment lost 6 bases and the V segment lost 7 bases, leaving 9 bases of the junction unmatched. The CDR3 coding sequence is TGTGCCATCACCGAGGACAGGTCCCGCAATGAGCAGTTCTTC. As protein: CAITEDRSRNEQFF.

The chain's CDR3 is CASKGGNTGELFF. The CDR3 nucleotides read TGTGCCAGTAAGGGGGGGAACACCGGGGAGCTGTTTTTT. V is TRBV6-5 and J is TRBJ2-2, with D perhaps being TRBD1 or TRBD2 (6 bases each). The CDR3 length is 13 residues. CDR1 and CDR2 (germline): MNHEY, SVGAGI. V lost 9 bases to trimming and J lost 1 base, with 9 bases between them.

V usage is TRBV9 and J usage is TRBJ2-1; D possibly matches TRBD1 or TRBD2 (6 bases each). Germline-derived CDR1 and CDR2 are SGDLS and YYNGEE. The CDR3 sequence is 16 residues long. V dropped 1 base and J dropped 8 bases, with 19 bases sitting between them. CDR3 protein: CASSVPQVGGADEQFF. The DNA of the CDR3 is TGTGCCAGCAGCGTACCACAGGTGGGGGGCGCGGATGAGCAGTTCTTC.

The chain uses TRBV30 and TRBJ1-2; 12 bases agree with TRBD1. The V gene end was trimmed by 1 base and the J gene end by 12 bases; junction bases not matched to a gene: 6. Germline CDR1 GTSNPN, CDR2 SVGIG (reference sequence). The CDR3 loop spans 13 amino acids. In DNA, the CDR3 is TGTGCCTGGAGTGCGGGACAGGGGGCGAAAGACACCTTC. Translating gives CAWSAGQGAKDTF.

The V call is TRBV28, the J call TRBJ1-1; D uncertain. CDR3 length: 12 amino acids. The germline V and J ends were trimmed by 7 bases and 3 bases, with 9 bases remaining between them. The germline V gene encodes CDR1 MDHEN and CDR2 SYDVKM. The CDR3 region is CASKREDTEAFF. The CDR3 DNA is TGTGCCAGCAAAAGAGAGGACACTGAAGCTTTCTTT.

V gene TRBV3-1 (or the pseudogene TRBV3-2) combines with J gene TRBJ2-6, with D perhaps TRBD1 (8 bases). Looked up from germline, CDR1 is LGHDT and CDR2 is YNNKEL (reference sequence). Trimming left V 5 bases short and J 0 bases short, with 14 bases between. The CDR3 loop spans 17 amino acids. This chain's CDR3 is CASSRTGGVSGANVLTF. DNA for the CDR3: TGTGCCAGCAGCAGAACAGGGGGGGTCTCTGGGGCCAACGTCCTGACTTTC.

The chain joins TRBV27 to TRBJ2-7; the match to TRBD2 covers 13 bases. J was trimmed by 6 bases and V by 4 bases; bases with no gene match: 6. This CDR3 region has 15 residues. Germline CDR1 is MNHEY and CDR2 is SMNVEV (reference sequence). The CDR3 region is CASSWGLAGLGEQYF. CDR3 DNA sequence: TGTGCCAGCAGTTGGGGACTAGCGGGGCTTGGCGAGCAGTACTTC.

The genes are TRBV6-5 and TRBJ1-1; D not certain. The length of the CDR3 is 13 residues. The germline V and J ends were trimmed by 4 bases and 7 bases, with 13 bases remaining between them. CDR1 is MNHEY and CDR2 is SVGAGI in the germline V gene. In DNA form, the CDR3 reads TGTGCCAGCAGTTTAGCACAAATGAGTGAAGCTTTCTTT. It encodes CASSLAQMSEAFF.

The chain has TRBV5-8 and TRBJ2-7; the D gene is possibly TRBD2 (6 bases). The CDR3 totals 15 residues. Germline assignment: CDR1 SGHTS and CDR2 YDEGEE. Trimming removed 6 bases from V and 2 bases from J, with 18 bases in between. CDR3 sequence (DNA): TGTGCCAGCATCGCCCCCGGGACTCGAACCTACGAGCAGTACTTC. Protein sequence: CASIAPGTRTYEQYF.